This TCR beta chain was recovered during a study of OX40 agonist ivuxolimab in advanced cancers. Study-wide context: An agonistic human IgG2 monoclonal antibody against OX40 (CD134) was given.

Using immunoSEQ multiplex PCR, the repertoire was profiled, and TCRdb retains in-frame clones only, with some absent. The table has 49,000 or so clones, 80% to 90% seen once. The V gene end was trimmed by 4 bases and the J gene end by 4 bases; junction bases not matched to a gene: 9. The V gene's germline CDR1 is PRHDT and CDR2 FYEKMQ (reference sequence). The CDR3 length is 15 residues. The V gene is TRBV13, the J gene TRBJ2-7, with 8 bases matching TRBD1. Specimen: CD4+ or CD8+ T cells sorted from blood, collected in a trial of the OX40 agonist ivuxolimab. This clonotype was obtained from an adult with an advanced solid tumor such as melanoma, head and neck, liver or kidney cancer. The CDR3 DNA follows: TGTGCCAGCAGCTCAGGGACAGGATCTTCATACGAGCAGTACTTC. This codes for CASSSGTGSSYEQYF.